This TCR beta chain was obtained from a study of long-term antiretroviral therapy in people with HIV. Study context: The 2015 recommendation for immediate ART came about a decade after the earliest samples. General observations from the study: HIV repertoires had narrower CDR3 length ranges than controls. Dominance of pre-ART expanded clones persisted, fluctuating and often declining after ART.

The samples comprised about 0.85-11 million cryopreserved PBMC ahead of DNA extraction. The authors ran the immunoSEQ assay, v3.0, at survey level. TCRdb keeps only in-frame clones here, not all; method: immunoSEQ multiplex PCR. The table has about 29,000 clones, more than 80% seen once. About this clone: What it binds is not known.

The CDR3 covers 15 residues. V dropped 6 bases and J dropped 1 base, with 13 bases sitting between them. Germline V gene sequence: CDR1 MDHEN, CDR2 SYDVKM. This receptor was taken from a middle-aged man with HIV. J is TRBJ1-5 and V is TRBV28; D gene ambiguous. Sample: unsorted PBMCs, taken 3 years after starting antiretroviral therapy. The CDR3 region has the DNA TGTGCCAGCAGCATTCGCTTGGTAAGCAATCAGCCCCAGCATTTT. Protein product: CASSIRLVSNQPQHF.